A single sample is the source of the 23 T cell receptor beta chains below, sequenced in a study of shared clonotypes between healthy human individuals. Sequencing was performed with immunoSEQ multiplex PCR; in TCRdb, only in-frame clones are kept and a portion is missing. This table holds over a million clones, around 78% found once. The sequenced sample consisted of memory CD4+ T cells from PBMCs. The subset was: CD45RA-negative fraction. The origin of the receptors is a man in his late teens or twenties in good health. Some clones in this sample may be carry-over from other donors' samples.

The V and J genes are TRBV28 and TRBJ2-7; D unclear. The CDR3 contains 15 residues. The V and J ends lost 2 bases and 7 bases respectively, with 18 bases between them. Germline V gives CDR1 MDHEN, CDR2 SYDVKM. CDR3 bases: TGTGCCAGCAGTTTAAGGTTCGCGGCCCCCGGGGAGCAGTACTTC. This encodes CASSLRFAAPGEQYF.

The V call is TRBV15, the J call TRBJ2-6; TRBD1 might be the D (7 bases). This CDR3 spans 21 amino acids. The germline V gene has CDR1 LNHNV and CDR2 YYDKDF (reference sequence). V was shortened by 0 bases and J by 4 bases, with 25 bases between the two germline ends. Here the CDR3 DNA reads TGTGCCACCAGCAGAGAGAGCGCGGAGGGGGCGCGGATCGGCGGGGCCAACGTCCTGACTTTC. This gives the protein CATSRESAEGARIGGANVLTF. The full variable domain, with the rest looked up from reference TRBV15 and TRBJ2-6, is DAMVIQNPRYQVTQFGKPVTLSCSQTLNHNVMYWYQQKSSQAPKLLFHYYDKDFNNEADTPDNFQSRRPNTSFCFLDIRSPGLGDTAMYLCATSRESAEGARIGGANVLTFGAGSRLTVL.

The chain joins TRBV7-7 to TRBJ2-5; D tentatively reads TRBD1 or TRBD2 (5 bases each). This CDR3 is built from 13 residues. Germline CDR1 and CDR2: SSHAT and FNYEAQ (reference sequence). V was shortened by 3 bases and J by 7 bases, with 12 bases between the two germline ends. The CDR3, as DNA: TGTGCCAGCAGCTTTTGCAGGGACGTGACCCAGTACTTC. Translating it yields CASSFCRDVTQYF.

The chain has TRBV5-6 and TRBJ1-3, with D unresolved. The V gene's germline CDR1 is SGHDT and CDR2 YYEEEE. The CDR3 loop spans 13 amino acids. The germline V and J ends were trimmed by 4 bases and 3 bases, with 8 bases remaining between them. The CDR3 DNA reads TGTGCCAGCAGCGTCAGCAGTGGAAACACCATATATTTT. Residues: CASSVSSGNTIYF.

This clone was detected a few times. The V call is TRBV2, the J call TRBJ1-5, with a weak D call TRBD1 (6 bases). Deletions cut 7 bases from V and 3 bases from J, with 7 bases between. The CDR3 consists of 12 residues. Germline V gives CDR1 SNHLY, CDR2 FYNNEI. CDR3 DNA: TGTGCCAGCACAGGGGTCAATCAGCCCCAGCATTTT. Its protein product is CASTGVNQPQHF.

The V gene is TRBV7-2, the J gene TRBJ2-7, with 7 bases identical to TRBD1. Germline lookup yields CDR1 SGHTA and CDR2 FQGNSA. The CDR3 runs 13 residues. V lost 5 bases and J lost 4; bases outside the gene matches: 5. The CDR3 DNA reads TGTGCCAGCAGCGAAGACAGGGTGTACGAGCAGTACTTC. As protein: CASSEDRVYEQYF.

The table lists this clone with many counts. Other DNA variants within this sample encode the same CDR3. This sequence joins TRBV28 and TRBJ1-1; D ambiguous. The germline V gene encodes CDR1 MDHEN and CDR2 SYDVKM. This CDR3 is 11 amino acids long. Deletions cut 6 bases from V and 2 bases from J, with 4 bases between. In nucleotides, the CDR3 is TGTGCCAGCAGAACAAACACTGAAGCTTTCTTT. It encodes CASRTNTEAFF.

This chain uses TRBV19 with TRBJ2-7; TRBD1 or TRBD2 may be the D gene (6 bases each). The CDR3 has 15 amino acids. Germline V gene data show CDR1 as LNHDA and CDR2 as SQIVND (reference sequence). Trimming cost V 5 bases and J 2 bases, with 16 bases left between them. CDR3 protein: CASSQDVGGPYEQYF. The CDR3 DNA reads TGTGCCAGTAGTCAGGACGTCGGGGGCCCCTACGAGCAGTACTTC.

The CDR3 DNA follows: TGTGCCAGCAGTCTCGGACGGGATGACGAGCAGTACTTC. Translated, it gives CASSLGRDDEQYF. J is TRBJ2-7 and V is TRBV2; perhaps TRBD2 as D (5 bases). The germline CDR1 and CDR2 sequences are SNHLY and FYNNEI. The CDR3 length is 13 residues. V was cut by 5 bases and J by 5 bases, with 13 bases left in between.

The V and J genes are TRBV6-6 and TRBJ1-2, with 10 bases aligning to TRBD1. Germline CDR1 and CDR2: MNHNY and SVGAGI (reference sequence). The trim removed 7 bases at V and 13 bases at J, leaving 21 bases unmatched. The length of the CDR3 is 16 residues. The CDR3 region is CASTYRPLGQGTGGTF. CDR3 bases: TGTGCCAGCACCTACCGTCCCCTGGGACAGGGGACCGGCGGCACCTTC.

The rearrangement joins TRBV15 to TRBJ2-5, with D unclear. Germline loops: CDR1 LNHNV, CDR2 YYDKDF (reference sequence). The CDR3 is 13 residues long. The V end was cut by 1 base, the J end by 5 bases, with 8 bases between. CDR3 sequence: CATSRASLETQYF. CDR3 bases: TGTGCCACCAGCAGAGCCTCCCTGGAGACCCAGTACTTC.

CDR3 nucleotide sequence: TGTGCCAGCAGGGCCGCCTTCTCTGGAAACACCATATATTTT. It yields the protein CASRAAFSGNTIYF. This chain uses TRBV2 with TRBJ1-3; no reliable D call. Trimming shortened V by 6 bases and J by 0 bases, and 9 bases separated the two germline ends. The CDR3 totals 14 residues. The V gene's germline CDR1 is SNHLY and CDR2 FYNNEI.

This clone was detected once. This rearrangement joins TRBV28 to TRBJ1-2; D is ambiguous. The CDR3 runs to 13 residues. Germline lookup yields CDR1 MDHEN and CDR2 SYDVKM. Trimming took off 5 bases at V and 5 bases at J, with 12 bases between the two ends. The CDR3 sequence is CASSPTDHYGYTF. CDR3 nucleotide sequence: TGTGCCAGCAGTCCCACGGACCATTATGGCTACACCTTC.

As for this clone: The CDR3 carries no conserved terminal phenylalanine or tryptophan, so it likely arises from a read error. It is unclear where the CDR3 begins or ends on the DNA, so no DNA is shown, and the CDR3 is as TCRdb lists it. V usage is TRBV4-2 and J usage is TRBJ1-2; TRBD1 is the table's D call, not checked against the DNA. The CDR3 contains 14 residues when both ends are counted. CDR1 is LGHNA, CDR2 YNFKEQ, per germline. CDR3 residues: CASRDKKIQGILML.

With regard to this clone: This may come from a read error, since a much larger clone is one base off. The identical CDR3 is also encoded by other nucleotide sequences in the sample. Written as DNA, the CDR3 is TGCAGCGTTGAAACCAGTGGCCCTGAAGCTTTCTTC. Protein sequence: CSVETSGPEAFF. The V call is TRBV29-1, the J call TRBJ1-1; D not resolved. Germline loops: CDR1 SQVTM, CDR2 ANQGSEA. There are 12 residues in the CDR3. Filled out from reference TRBV29-1 and TRBJ1-1, the complete variable domain reads SAVISQKPSRDICQRGTSLTIQCQVDSQVTMMFWYRQQPGQSLTLIATANQGSEATYESGFVIDKFPISRPNLTFSTLTVSNMSPEDSSIYLCSVETSGPEAFFGQGTRLTVV.

The CDR3 loop reads CASSPGLAGLVDEQFF. CDR3 DNA sequence: TGCGCCAGCAGCCCGGGACTAGCGGGACTCGTCGATGAGCAGTTCTTC. The rearrangement joins TRBV5-1 to TRBJ2-1; 13 positions match TRBD2. With V trimmed by 4 bases and J by 8 bases, 9 bases remained unmatched. The CDR3 loop spans 16 amino acids. Germline V lookup: CDR1 SGHRS, CDR2 YFSETQ.

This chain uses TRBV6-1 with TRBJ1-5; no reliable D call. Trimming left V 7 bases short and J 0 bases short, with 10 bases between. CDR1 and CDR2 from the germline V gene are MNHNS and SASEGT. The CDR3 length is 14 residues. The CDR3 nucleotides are TGTGCCAGCACAGGACGGGATAGCAATCAGCCCCAGCATTTT. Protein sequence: CASTGRDSNQPQHF.

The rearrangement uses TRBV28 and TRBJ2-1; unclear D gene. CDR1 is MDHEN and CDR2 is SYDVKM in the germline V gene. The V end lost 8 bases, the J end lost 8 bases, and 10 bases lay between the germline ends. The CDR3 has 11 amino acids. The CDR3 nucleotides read TGTGCCAGCGGGTCATTATATGAGCAGTTCTTC. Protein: CASGSLYEQFF.

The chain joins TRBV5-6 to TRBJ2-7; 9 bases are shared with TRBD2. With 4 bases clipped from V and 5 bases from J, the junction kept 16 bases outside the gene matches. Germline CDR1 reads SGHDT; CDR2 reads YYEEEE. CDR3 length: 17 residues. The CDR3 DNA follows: TGTGCCAGCAGCCGTTCTATAACAACCAGCGGGAGGAACGAGCAGTACTTC. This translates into CASSRSITTSGRNEQYF. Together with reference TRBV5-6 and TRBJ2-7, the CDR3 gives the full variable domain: DAGVTQSPTHLIKTRGQQVTLRCSPKSGHDTVSWYQQALGQGPQFIFQYYEEEERQRGNFPDRFSGHQFPNYSSELNVNALLLGDSALYLCASSRSITTSGRNEQYFGPGTRLTVT.

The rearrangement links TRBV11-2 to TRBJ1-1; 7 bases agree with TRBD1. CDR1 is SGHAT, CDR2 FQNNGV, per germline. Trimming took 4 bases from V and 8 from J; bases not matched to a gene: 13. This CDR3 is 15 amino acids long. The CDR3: CASSSHFRQGGEAFF. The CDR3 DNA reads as TGTGCCAGCAGCTCCCACTTTAGACAGGGCGGGGAAGCTTTCTTT.

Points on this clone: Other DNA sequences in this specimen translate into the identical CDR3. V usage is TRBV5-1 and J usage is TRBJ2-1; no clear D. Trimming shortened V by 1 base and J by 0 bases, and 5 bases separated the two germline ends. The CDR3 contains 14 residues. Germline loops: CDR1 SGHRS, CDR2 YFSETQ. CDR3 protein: CASSLTVSYNEQFF. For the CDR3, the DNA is TGCGCCAGCAGCTTGACGGTCTCCTACAATGAGCAGTTCTTC.

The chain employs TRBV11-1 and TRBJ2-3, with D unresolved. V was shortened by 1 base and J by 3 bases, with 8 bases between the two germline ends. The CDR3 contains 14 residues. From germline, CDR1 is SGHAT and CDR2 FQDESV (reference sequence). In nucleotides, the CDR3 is TGTGCCAGCAGCTTAGATTTGGGGACAGATACGCAGTATTTT. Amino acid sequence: CASSLDLGTDTQYF.

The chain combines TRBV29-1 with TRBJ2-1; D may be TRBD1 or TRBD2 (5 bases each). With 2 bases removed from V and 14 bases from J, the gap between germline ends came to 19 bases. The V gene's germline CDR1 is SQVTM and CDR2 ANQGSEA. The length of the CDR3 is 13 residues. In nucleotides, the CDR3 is TGCAGCGTTGAAAGGGAGCTACAGGAGGTGAAGTTCTTC. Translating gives CSVERELQEVKFF.